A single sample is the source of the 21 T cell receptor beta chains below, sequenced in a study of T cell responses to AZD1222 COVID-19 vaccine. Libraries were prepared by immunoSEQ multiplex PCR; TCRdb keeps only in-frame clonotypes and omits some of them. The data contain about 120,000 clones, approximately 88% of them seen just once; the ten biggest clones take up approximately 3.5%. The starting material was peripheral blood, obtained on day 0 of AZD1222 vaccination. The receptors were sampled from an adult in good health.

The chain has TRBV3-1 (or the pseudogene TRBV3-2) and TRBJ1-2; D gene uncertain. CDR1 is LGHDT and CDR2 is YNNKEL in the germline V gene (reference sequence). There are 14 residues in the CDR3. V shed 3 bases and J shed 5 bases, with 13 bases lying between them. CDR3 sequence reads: CASSQDPGIYGYTF. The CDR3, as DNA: TGTGCCAGCAGCCAGGATCCCGGGATATATGGCTACACCTTC.

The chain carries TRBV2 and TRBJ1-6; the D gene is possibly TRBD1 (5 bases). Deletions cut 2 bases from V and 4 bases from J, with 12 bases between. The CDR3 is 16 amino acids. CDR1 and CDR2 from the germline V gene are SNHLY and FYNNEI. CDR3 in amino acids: CASSERGGRYNSPLHF. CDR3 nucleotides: TGTGCCAGCAGTGAAAGGGGCGGTCGGTATAATTCACCCCTCCACTTT.

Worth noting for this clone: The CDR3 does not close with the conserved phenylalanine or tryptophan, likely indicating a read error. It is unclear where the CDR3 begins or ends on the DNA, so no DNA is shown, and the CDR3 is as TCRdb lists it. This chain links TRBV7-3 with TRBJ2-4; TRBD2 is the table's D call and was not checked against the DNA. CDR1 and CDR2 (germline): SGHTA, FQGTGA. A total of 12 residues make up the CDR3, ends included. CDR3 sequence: CASSTDFIGNVP.

The DNA for the CDR3 is TGTGCCACCATTGAAAACGGCAAGGATGGCTACACCTTC. It codes for CATIENGKDGYTF. V is TRBV2 and J is TRBJ1-2; D gene ambiguous. V lost 10 bases to trimming and J lost 6 bases, with 18 bases between them. The CDR3 contains 13 residues. Germline V gene data show CDR1 as SNHLY and CDR2 as FYNNEI.

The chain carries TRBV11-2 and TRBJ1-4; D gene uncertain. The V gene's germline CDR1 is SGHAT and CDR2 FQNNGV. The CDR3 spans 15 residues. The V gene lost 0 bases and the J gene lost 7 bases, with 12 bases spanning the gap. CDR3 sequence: CASSLDLGSVEKLFF. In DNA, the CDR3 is TGTGCCAGCAGCTTAGACCTGGGGTCGGTTGAAAAACTGTTTTTT.

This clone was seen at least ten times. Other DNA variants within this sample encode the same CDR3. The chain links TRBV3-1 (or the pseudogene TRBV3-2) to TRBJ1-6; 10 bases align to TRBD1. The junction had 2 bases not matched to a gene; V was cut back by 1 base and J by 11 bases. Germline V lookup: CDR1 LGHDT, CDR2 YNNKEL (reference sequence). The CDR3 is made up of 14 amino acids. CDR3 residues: CASSQGTGGTPLHF. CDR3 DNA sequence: TGTGCCAGCAGCCAAGGGACAGGGGGGACACCCCTCCACTTT.

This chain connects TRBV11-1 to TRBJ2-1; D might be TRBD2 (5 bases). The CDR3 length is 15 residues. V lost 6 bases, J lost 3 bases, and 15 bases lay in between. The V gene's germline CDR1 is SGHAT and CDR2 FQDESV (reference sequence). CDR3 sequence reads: CASRQDYQNYNEQFF. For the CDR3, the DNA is TGTGCCAGCAGACAAGACTACCAAAACTACAATGAGCAGTTCTTC.

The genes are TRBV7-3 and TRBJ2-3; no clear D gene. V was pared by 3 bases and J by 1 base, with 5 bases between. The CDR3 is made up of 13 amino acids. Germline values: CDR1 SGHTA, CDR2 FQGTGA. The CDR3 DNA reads TGTGCCAGCAGCTTTTCACGCACAGATACGCAGTATTTT. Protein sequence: CASSFSRTDTQYF.

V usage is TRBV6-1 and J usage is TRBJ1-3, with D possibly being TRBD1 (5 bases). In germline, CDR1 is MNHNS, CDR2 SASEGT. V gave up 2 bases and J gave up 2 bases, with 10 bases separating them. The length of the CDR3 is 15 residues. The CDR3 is CASSERGVAGNTIYF. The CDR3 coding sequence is TGTGCCAGCAGTGAACGGGGGGTAGCTGGAAACACCATATATTTT.

The CDR3 protein is CASSEGQSGANVLTF. The CDR3 coding sequence is TGTGCCAGCAGTGAGGGACAATCTGGGGCCAACGTCCTGACTTTC. The V call is TRBV6-1, the J call TRBJ2-6; the D gene is possibly TRBD1 (6 bases). The CDR3 spans 15 residues. CDR1 MNHNS and CDR2 SASEGT come from the germline V gene. The V end lost 3 bases, the J end lost 1 base, and 7 bases lay between the germline ends.

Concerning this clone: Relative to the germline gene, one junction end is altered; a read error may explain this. The CDR3 DNA sequence: TGTGCCAGCAGCCTACAGGGGGGTTCGGATTTT. This translates into CASSLQGGSDF. This chain uses TRBV12-3 or TRBV12-4 with TRBJ1-3; 8 nucleotides align to TRBD1. This CDR3 contains 11 residues.

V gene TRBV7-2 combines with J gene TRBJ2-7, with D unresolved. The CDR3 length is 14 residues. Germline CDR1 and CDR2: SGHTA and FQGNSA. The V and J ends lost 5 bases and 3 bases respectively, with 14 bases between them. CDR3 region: CASSPVAAVYEQYF. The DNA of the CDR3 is TGTGCCAGCAGCCCAGTGGCAGCTGTCTACGAGCAGTACTTC.

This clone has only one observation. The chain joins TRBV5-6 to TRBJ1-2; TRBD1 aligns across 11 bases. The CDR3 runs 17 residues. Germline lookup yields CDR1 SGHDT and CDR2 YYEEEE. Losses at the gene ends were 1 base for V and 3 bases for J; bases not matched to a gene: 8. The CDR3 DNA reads TGTGCCAGCAGCTTGCTGGACAGGGGGCGGGAGGACTATGGCTACACCTTC. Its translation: CASSLLDRGREDYGYTF.

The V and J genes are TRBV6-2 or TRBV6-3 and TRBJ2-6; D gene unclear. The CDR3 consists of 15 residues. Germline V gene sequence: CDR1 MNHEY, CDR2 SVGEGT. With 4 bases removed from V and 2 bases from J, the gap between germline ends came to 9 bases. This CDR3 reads CASSSFGAGANVLTF. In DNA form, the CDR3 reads TGTGCCAGCAGTTCGTTCGGCGCTGGGGCCAACGTCCTGACTTTC.

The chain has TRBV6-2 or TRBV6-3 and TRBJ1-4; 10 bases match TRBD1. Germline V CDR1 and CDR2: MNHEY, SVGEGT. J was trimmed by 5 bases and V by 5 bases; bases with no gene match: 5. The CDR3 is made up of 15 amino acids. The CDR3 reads CASSQPGQGNEKLFF. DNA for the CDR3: TGTGCCAGCAGTCAACCGGGACAGGGGAATGAAAAACTGTTTTTT.

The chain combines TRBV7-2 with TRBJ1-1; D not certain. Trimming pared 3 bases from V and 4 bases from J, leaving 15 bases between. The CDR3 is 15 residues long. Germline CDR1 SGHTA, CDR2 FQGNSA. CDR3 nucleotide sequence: TGTGCCAGCAGCTTGTACGGGGTCAGGAGCACTGAAGCTTTCTTT. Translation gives CASSLYGVRSTEAFF.

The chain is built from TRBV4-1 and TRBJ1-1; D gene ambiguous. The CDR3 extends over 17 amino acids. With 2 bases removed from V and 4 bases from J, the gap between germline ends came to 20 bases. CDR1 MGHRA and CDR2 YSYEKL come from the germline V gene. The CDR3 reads CASSQRLSAGESTEAFF. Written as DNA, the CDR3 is TGCGCCAGCAGCCAACGTCTTAGTGCTGGTGAGTCCACTGAAGCTTTCTTT.

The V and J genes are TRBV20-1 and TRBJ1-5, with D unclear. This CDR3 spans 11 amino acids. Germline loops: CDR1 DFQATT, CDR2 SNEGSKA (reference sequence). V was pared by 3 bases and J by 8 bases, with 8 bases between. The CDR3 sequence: CSARSGEPQHF. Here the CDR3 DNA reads TGCAGTGCTAGGAGCGGGGAGCCCCAGCATTTT.

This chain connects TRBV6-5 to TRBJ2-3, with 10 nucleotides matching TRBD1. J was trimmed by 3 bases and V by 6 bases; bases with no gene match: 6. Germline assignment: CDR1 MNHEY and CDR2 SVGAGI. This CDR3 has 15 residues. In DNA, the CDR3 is TGTGCCAGCAGAAAGAGACAGGGGGCTACAGATACGCAGTATTTT. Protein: CASRKRQGATDTQYF.

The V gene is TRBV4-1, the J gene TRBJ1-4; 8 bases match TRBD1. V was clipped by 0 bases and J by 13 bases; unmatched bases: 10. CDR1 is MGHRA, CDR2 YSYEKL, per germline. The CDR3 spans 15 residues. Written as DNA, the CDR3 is TGCGCCAGCAGCCAAGATCCGAGACAGGGGCAGGGACTGTTTTTT. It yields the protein CASSQDPRQGQGLFF.

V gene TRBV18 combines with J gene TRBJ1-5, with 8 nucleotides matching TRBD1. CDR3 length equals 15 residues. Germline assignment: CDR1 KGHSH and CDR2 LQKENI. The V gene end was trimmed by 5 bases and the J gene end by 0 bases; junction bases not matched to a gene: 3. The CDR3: CASSGQGSSNQPQHF. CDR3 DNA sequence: TGTGCCAGCTCAGGACAGGGATCTAGCAATCAGCCCCAGCATTTT.